This T cell receptor beta chain is from a study of blood T cell repertoires in COVID-19. Overall study context: Sites in the United States, Italy and Spain provided acute and convalescent COVID-19 samples. In each case, the material was cDNA or gDNA derived from T cells, B-cell-depleted T cells, or PBMCs.

This CDR3 is 15 amino acids long. V shed 3 bases and J shed 6 bases, with 17 bases lying between them. The germline V gene encodes CDR1 KGHSH and CDR2 LQKENI. Per the original data handling: Scientists estimated how many nucleated cells there were by amplifying reference gene primers. Clones were read by immunoSEQ multiplex PCR, and TCRdb kept only the in-frame ones, dropping some. The V and J calls and the clone size are those of that table, but D and trimming were determined from the DNA. The data show roughly 200,000 clones, around 87% seen once. This TCR came from a woman aged 25 to 39 with active or convalescent COVID-19. Sequencing was done on a sample of peripheral blood. The J gene is TRBJ1-2, the V gene TRBV18; no definite D call. CDR3 loop: CASSPQATSGDGYTF. The CDR3 nucleotides are TGTGCCAGCTCACCCCAGGCGACGTCCGGCGATGGCTACACCTTC.